The entry that follows covers one TCR beta chain sequence. Germline-derived CDR1 and CDR2 are SGHNT and YYREEE (reference sequence). V lost 0 bases and J 7 bases, leaving 5 bases between the germline ends. The CDR3 loop spans 12 amino acids. The record originates from a study of CD8 T cells in Susac syndrome. The RNA, 0.5 to 1 ug, was put through reverse transcription using random hexamers. TCRdb itself ran the immunoSEQ multiplex PCR reads through MiXCR, one entry per CDR3 protein. The table has 150,000 to 200,000 distinct CDR3 sequences, roughly 93% seen once. Sequencing was performed on CD4+ T cells from PBMCs. This receptor was identified in a human donor in good health. This chain uses TRBV5-4 with TRBJ2-1, with unresolved D. The CDR3 nucleotides read TGTGCCAGCAGCTTGGGGACGAATGAGCAGTTCTTC. Translating it yields CASSLGTNEQFF.